Presented here are 26 T cell receptor beta chains from one specimen sequenced in a study of T cells in Graves' hyperthyroidism and ophthalmopathy. Amplified regions were TCR beta CDR3 sequences from RNA transcripts. HTBI primers drove first-round RT-PCR of the TCR CDR3. TCRdb itself ran the multiplex PCR reads through MiXCR, one entry per CDR3 protein. Here the sample spans 250,000 or so distinct CDR3 sequences, less than 15% being singletons. Sequences were obtained from blood. The receptors were sampled from a woman in her thirties or forties with Graves' hyperthyroidism that later progressed to Graves' ophthalmopathy.

This clonotype has more than one count but fewer than ten. CDR3 amino acids: CASPKGLAGGLAYNEQFF. The CDR3 region has the DNA TGTGCCAGCCCAAAGGGACTAGCGGGAGGGCTGGCCTACAATGAGCAGTTCTTC. The chain has TRBV18 and TRBJ2-1, with 16 nucleotides matching TRBD2. The CDR3 runs to 18 residues. Germline CDR1 KGHSH, CDR2 LQKENI. V lost 8 bases and J lost 2; bases outside the gene matches: 9.

This clonotype has a handful of counts. This chain uses TRBV20-1 with TRBJ1-4, with TRBD1 identical over 10 bases. CDR1 and CDR2 from the germline V gene are DFQATT and SNEGSKA (reference sequence). V shed 6 bases and J 5 bases; nucleotides not matched to a gene: 9. The CDR3 runs to 15 residues. The CDR3 coding sequence is TGCAGTGCCAGACAGGGGGCGGGCGGGAATGAAAAACTGTTTTTT. Translation gives CSARQGAGGNEKLFF.

This clonotype appeared many times. The chain links TRBV7-9 to TRBJ2-5, with D possibly TRBD1 on 5 matching bases. The CDR3 loop spans 14 amino acids. Trimming shortened V by 2 bases and J by 8 bases, and 15 bases separated the two germline ends. Germline V gene data show CDR1 as SEHNR and CDR2 as FQNEAQ (reference sequence). This CDR3 reads CASSLIRQGFTQYF. Written as DNA, the CDR3 is TGTGCCAGCAGCTTAATCCGGCAGGGATTTACCCAGTACTTC. The full variable domain, rest sourced from reference TRBV7-9 and TRBJ2-5, is DTGVSQNPRHKITKRGQNVTFRCDPISEHNRLYWYRQTLGQGPEFLTYFQNEAQLEKSRLLSDRFSAERPKGSFSTLEIQRTEQGDSAMYLCASSLIRQGFTQYFGPGTRLLVL.

This clonotype was detected many times. The chain combines TRBV6-1 with TRBJ2-6; TRBD1 is a possible D gene (5 bases). The length of the CDR3 is 16 residues. CDR1 is MNHNS and CDR2 is SASEGT in the germline V gene. Trimming pared 5 bases from V and 1 base from J, leaving 12 bases between. The CDR3 sequence: CASSSNSGSGANVLTF. The DNA of the CDR3 is TGTGCCAGCAGTTCGAATTCAGGGTCTGGGGCCAACGTCCTGACTTTC.

This clonotype was counted at least ten times. The V call is TRBV18, the J call TRBJ2-1; a weak D match, TRBD2 (6 bases). Trimming took off 3 bases at V and 4 bases at J, with 16 bases between the two ends. From germline, CDR1 is KGHSH and CDR2 LQKENI. The CDR3 has 16 amino acids. The CDR3 region is CASSPPTRAAYNEQFF. The CDR3 bases are TGTGCCAGCTCACCGCCGACTAGGGCCGCTTACAATGAGCAGTTCTTC.

This clonotype was detected ten times or more. The chain carries TRBV4-1 and TRBJ2-2; D uncertain. The CDR3 sequence is 12 residues long. The V end was cut by 3 bases, the J end by 7 bases, with 6 bases between. Looked up from germline, CDR1 is MGHRA and CDR2 is YSYEKL. In DNA form, the CDR3 reads TGCGCCAGCAGCCACGTCTTCGGGGAGCTGTTTTTT. Encoded protein: CASSHVFGELFF.

In this sample, this clonotype turned up many times. The J gene is TRBJ1-6, the V gene TRBV9; TRBD1 is a possible D gene (5 bases). V lost 0 bases and J 5 bases, leaving 15 bases between the germline ends. Germline-derived CDR1 and CDR2 are SGDLS and YYNGEE. This CDR3 contains 17 residues. The CDR3 coding sequence is TGTGCCAGCAGCGTAGTGGGTGGGGGTCGAAATAATTCACCCCTCCACTTT. Amino acids: CASSVVGGGRNNSPLHF.

This clonotype occurred many times. This chain links TRBV12-3 or TRBV12-4 with TRBJ2-7, with 7 bases aligning to TRBD2. J lost 3 bases, V lost 4 bases, and 9 bases had no gene match. The CDR3 spans 15 residues. CDR3 loop: CASSYASGTGYEQYF. Here the CDR3 DNA reads TGTGCCAGCAGTTATGCAAGCGGGACTGGCTACGAGCAGTACTTC.

This clonotype was seen ten or more times. The gene calls are TRBV28 and TRBJ1-4, with D unclear. The CDR3 has 14 residues. V lost 2 bases to trimming and J lost 4 bases, with 8 bases between them. Per the germline V gene, CDR1 is MDHEN and CDR2 is SYDVKM. CDR3 bases: TGTGCCAGCAGTTTAAGCCCTTTTAATGAAAAACTGTTTTTT. Its protein is CASSLSPFNEKLFF.

The rearrangement links TRBV11-1 to TRBJ1-2; D unresolved. The germline V and J ends were trimmed by 2 bases and 3 bases, with 10 bases remaining between them. The CDR3 is 14 amino acids. Per the germline V gene, CDR1 is SGHAT and CDR2 is FQDESV (reference sequence). The CDR3 reads CASSLRPVDYGYTF. The CDR3 nucleotides read TGTGCCAGCAGCTTAAGGCCGGTGGACTATGGCTACACCTTC.

This clonotype was seen repeatedly, ten times or more. The chain joins TRBV9 to TRBJ2-7; no clear D gene. Trimming took 0 bases from V and 3 from J, leaving 13 bases between them. The CDR3 covers 15 residues. Looked up from germline, CDR1 is SGDLS and CDR2 is YYNGEE. CDR3 in amino acids: CASSVASGRLYEQYF. CDR3 nucleotides: TGTGCCAGCAGCGTAGCCTCAGGACGACTCTACGAGCAGTACTTC.

This clonotype was counted many times. V is TRBV18 and J is TRBJ1-1, with 8 positions matching TRBD1. The length of the CDR3 is 14 residues. Germline V lookup: CDR1 KGHSH, CDR2 LQKENI. V shed 2 bases and J 4 bases; nucleotides not matched to a gene: 3. This CDR3 is CASSPGQGLTEAFF. CDR3 sequence (DNA): TGTGCCAGCTCACCAGGACAGGGCCTCACTGAAGCTTTCTTT.

There are many counts of this clonotype. The J gene is TRBJ2-7, the V gene TRBV10-3; perhaps TRBD2 as D (6 bases). The germline V gene encodes CDR1 ENHRY and CDR2 SYGVKD. There are 15 residues in the CDR3. The germline V and J ends were trimmed by 0 bases and 3 bases, with 12 bases remaining between them. The CDR3 DNA reads as TGTGCCATCAGTGAGTCTGCGGGAACTATCTACGAGCAGTACTTC. It encodes CAISESAGTIYEQYF.

This clonotype was observed many times. The V gene is TRBV28, the J gene TRBJ1-5, with D possibly being TRBD1 (6 bases). CDR1 is MDHEN and CDR2 is SYDVKM in the germline V gene. V lost 5 bases and J 7 bases, leaving 18 bases between the germline ends. The CDR3 runs 15 residues. The CDR3 loop reads CASSVPGHDLQPQHF. CDR3 in DNA: TGTGCCAGCAGTGTTCCGGGACACGACCTCCAGCCCCAGCATTTT.

This clonotype was recorded many times. The chain recombines TRBV7-2 with TRBJ1-1; a possible D gene is TRBD1 (5 bases). The CDR3 is 15 amino acids. Trimming cost V 3 bases and J 0 bases, with 11 bases left between them. Germline-derived CDR1 and CDR2 are SGHTA and FQGNSA. The CDR3 DNA reads TGTGCCAGCAGCTTGCGGGGCCCAATGAACACTGAAGCTTTCTTT. This translates into CASSLRGPMNTEAFF.

This clonotype showed up many times. The gene calls are TRBV28 and TRBJ1-4; D is ambiguous. V shed 5 bases and J shed 4 bases, with 11 bases lying between them. This CDR3 comprises 14 residues. Germline CDR1 and CDR2: MDHEN and SYDVKM. CDR3 amino acids: CASSLTDRNEKLFF. In nucleotides, the CDR3 is TGTGCCAGCAGTCTGACGGACCGTAATGAAAAACTGTTTTTT.

At least ten counts were recorded for this clonotype. The gene calls are TRBV29-1 and TRBJ2-1; TRBD2 aligns across 8 bases. V gave up 7 bases and J gave up 3 bases; unmatched junction bases: 11. This CDR3 comprises 15 residues. Germline V gives CDR1 SQVTM, CDR2 ANQGSEA. The CDR3 coding sequence is TGCAGCGCCACGGGACTAGACTCTGTCTACAATGAGCAGTTCTTC. It codes for CSATGLDSVYNEQFF.

The chain is built from TRBV5-1 and TRBJ2-7; D remains unclear. The V end lost 1 base, the J end lost 3 bases, and 11 bases lay between the germline ends. This CDR3 is 14 amino acids long. The V gene's germline CDR1 is SGHRS and CDR2 YFSETQ. DNA of the CDR3: TGCGCCAGCAGCTTGTTGGCGGAGAACTACGAGCAGTACTTC. Translating it yields CASSLLAENYEQYF.

This clonotype was observed at least ten times. In nucleotides, the CDR3 is TGCGCCAGCAGCCCGGGACTAGCGGTAGGTGAGCAGTTCTTC. Protein product: CASSPGLAVGEQFF. The chain uses TRBV4-1 and TRBJ2-1; 11 bases line up with TRBD2. The CDR3 contains 14 residues. The J segment lost 9 bases and the V segment lost 4 bases, leaving 5 bases of the junction unmatched. Germline lookup yields CDR1 MGHRA and CDR2 YSYEKL.

In this sample, this clonotype turned up many times. Here the CDR3 reads CASSSWGLAANYEQYF. The CDR3 bases are TGTGCCAGCAGCTCTTGGGGGCTAGCGGCGAACTACGAGCAGTACTTC. V is TRBV7-9 and J is TRBJ2-7, with a possible D match to TRBD2 (7 bases). Between the trimmed V and J ends, which lost 4 bases and 3 bases, there was a span of 19 bases. From germline, CDR1 is SEHNR and CDR2 FQNEAQ (reference sequence). The CDR3 extends over 16 amino acids. The entire variable domain, with the rest obtained from reference TRBV7-9 and TRBJ2-7, is as follows: DTGVSQNPRHKITKRGQNVTFRCDPISEHNRLYWYRQTLGQGPEFLTYFQNEAQLEKSRLLSDRFSAERPKGSFSTLEIQRTEQGDSAMYLCASSSWGLAANYEQYFGPGTRLTVT.

Ten or more counts support this clonotype. The chain carries TRBV11-2 and TRBJ2-3; D possibly corresponds to TRBD2 (6 bases). V lost 4 bases and J 4 bases, leaving 15 bases between the germline ends. CDR3 length: 15 amino acids. From germline, CDR1 is SGHAT and CDR2 FQNNGV. The CDR3 nucleotides are TGTGCCAGCAGCTCCGTTAGCGGAAGACCAGATACGCAGTATTTT. This encodes CASSSVSGRPDTQYF.

This clonotype has ten or more counts. This sequence joins TRBV2 and TRBJ2-1, with 7 positions matching TRBD1. In germline, CDR1 is SNHLY, CDR2 FYNNEI. The CDR3 totals 18 residues. With 3 bases clipped from V and 5 bases from J, the junction kept 16 bases outside the gene matches. CDR3 amino acids: CASSDEKKGRTGHNEQFF. The CDR3 nucleotides are TGTGCCAGCAGTGATGAGAAAAAGGGGCGGACAGGACACAATGAGCAGTTCTTC.

This clonotype has a handful of counts. The chain links TRBV20-1 to TRBJ1-5; no definite D call. V was cut by 0 bases and J by 0 bases, with 9 bases left in between. Looked up from germline, CDR1 is DFQATT and CDR2 is SNEGSKA (reference sequence). The CDR3 runs 15 residues. CDR3 bases: TGCAGTGCTAGAGATGGTTGGCTTAGCAATCAGCCCCAGCATTTT. It is translated as CSARDGWLSNQPQHF.

This clonotype was seen many times. The chain has TRBV5-6 and TRBJ2-7, with 10 positions matching TRBD2. V lost 0 bases to trimming and J lost 6 bases; unmatched junction nucleotides: 6. Germline CDR1 is SGHDT and CDR2 is YYEEEE. CDR3 length: 15 residues. The CDR3, as DNA: TGTGCCAGCAGCTTGGAACAGCGGGAGGGCCGCGAGCAGTACTTC. As protein: CASSLEQREGREQYF.

This clonotype appeared once. The rearrangement uses TRBV27 and TRBJ2-7; 11 bases map to TRBD2. Per the germline V gene, CDR1 is MNHEY and CDR2 is SMNVEV (reference sequence). The J segment lost 3 bases and the V segment lost 2 bases, leaving 15 bases of the junction unmatched. This CDR3 spans 19 amino acids. The CDR3 region is CASSLLGTSGSLPRYEQYF. The CDR3 DNA reads as TGTGCCAGCAGTTTACTCGGGACTAGCGGATCACTGCCTCGCTACGAGCAGTACTTC.

This clonotype was counted at least ten times. This chain uses TRBV10-2 with TRBJ1-1, with D possibly being TRBD1 (6 bases). Germline assignment: CDR1 WSHSY and CDR2 SAAADI. This CDR3 spans 14 amino acids. Between the trimmed V and J ends, which lost 6 bases and 4 bases, there was a span of 15 bases. The CDR3 here is CASRSPGAGTEAFF. The CDR3 DNA reads TGCGCCAGCAGAAGCCCGGGGGCTGGCACTGAAGCTTTCTTT.